The 17 T cell receptor beta chains given below trace back to one sample, sequenced in a study of blood T cell repertoires in COVID-19. Sequencing used immunoSEQ multiplex PCR; TCRdb keeps in-frame clones, though not all of them. Of tens of thousands of clones in the sample, roughly 85% are singletons; the top ten hold roughly 11%. The sample was peripheral blood. All receptors come from a human donor in a cohort sampled during active COVID-19.

The J gene is TRBJ1-1, the V gene TRBV2, with D tentatively TRBD1 (6 bases). The CDR3 extends over 14 amino acids. V was cut by 7 bases and J by 5 bases, with 17 bases left in between. The germline V gene encodes CDR1 SNHLY and CDR2 FYNNEI. For the CDR3, the DNA is TGTGCCAGCACCGAAGATTGGCAGGGGACTGAAGCTTTCTTT. This codes for CASTEDWQGTEAFF.

The rearrangement joins TRBV6-5 to TRBJ1-6; D is possibly TRBD1 (6 bases). The length of the CDR3 is 14 residues. CDR1 MNHEY and CDR2 SVGAGI come from the germline V gene. V lost 11 bases and J lost 5, with 16 bases in between. In DNA form, the CDR3 reads TGTGCCGTCCGTTCGGCAGGGGATAATTCACCCCTCCACTTT. Residues: CAVRSAGDNSPLHF.

This chain links TRBV6-5 with TRBJ1-4; D is unresolved. The germline gives CDR1 MNHEY, CDR2 SVGAGI. V was pared by 0 bases and J by 7 bases, with 15 bases between. The CDR3 totals 16 residues. The CDR3 nucleotides are TGTGCCAGCAGTTACTCGAGGACGGGATTCCGTGAAAAACTGTTTTTT. It translates to CASSYSRTGFREKLFF.

The CDR3 sequence: CASSEAPLGETQYF. The DNA for the CDR3 is TGTGCCAGCAGTGAAGCCCCGCTAGGAGAGACCCAGTACTTC. The chain couples TRBV6-1 to TRBJ2-5; the D is unclear. Per the germline V gene, CDR1 is MNHNS and CDR2 is SASEGT. V was clipped by 0 bases and J by 4 bases, with 9 bases between them. This CDR3 spans 14 amino acids.

This clone is a singleton in its sample. The chain couples TRBV9 to TRBJ2-5; TRBD2 aligns across 9 bases. Looked up from germline, CDR1 is SGDLS and CDR2 is YYNGEE. V was clipped by 4 bases and J by 5 bases; unmatched bases: 18. The CDR3 extends over 18 amino acids. Written as DNA, the CDR3 is TGTGCCAGCAGCCCACAAACCCCCGGCGGGGGGGCTTGGGAGACCCAGTACTTC. This gives the protein CASSPQTPGGGAWETQYF.

This clone was seen once. This sequence joins TRBV5-1 and TRBJ2-2; perhaps TRBD2 as D (7 bases). The CDR3 runs 15 residues. Trimming removed 1 base from V and 6 bases from J, with 13 bases in between. From germline, CDR1 is SGHRS and CDR2 YFSETQ. CDR3 DNA: TGCGCCAGCAGCTTGTCCGGGGGGCACGCCGGGGAGCTGTTTTTT. Translating it yields CASSLSGGHAGELFF.

The CDR3 region is CASSFRPVEQYF. The CDR3 DNA is TGTGCCAGCAGTTTCAGGCCCGTCGAGCAGTACTTC. This chain joins TRBV28 and TRBJ2-7; D is ambiguous. CDR3 size: 12 residues. Trimming shortened V by 3 bases and J by 6 bases, and 9 bases separated the two germline ends. Per the germline V gene, CDR1 is MDHEN and CDR2 is SYDVKM.

The rearrangement uses TRBV7-9 and TRBJ2-1; 7 nucleotides match TRBD2. The CDR3 extends over 16 amino acids. Germline CDR1 SEHNR, CDR2 FQNEAQ (reference sequence). With 4 bases clipped from V and 7 bases from J, the junction kept 13 bases outside the gene matches. For the CDR3, the DNA is TGTGCCAGCAGCTCCTGGGGCGGGAGTATGTCGAATGAGCAGTTCTTC. Translation gives CASSSWGGSMSNEQFF.

The V call is TRBV6-4, the J call TRBJ2-2; 8 positions match TRBD1. The germline CDR1 and CDR2 sequences are MRHNA and SNTAGT. The CDR3 covers 14 residues. Trimming removed 3 bases from V and 6 bases from J; junction bases left unmatched: 3. This chain's CDR3 is CASSETGVSGELFF. CDR3 in DNA: TGTGCCAGCAGTGAGACAGGGGTGTCCGGGGAGCTGTTTTTT.

V is TRBV6-5 and J is TRBJ2-5, with 7 positions matching TRBD2. V shed 5 bases, J shed 5 bases, and the junction held 8 bases outside the gene matches. The germline CDR1 and CDR2 sequences are MNHEY and SVGAGI. The length of the CDR3 is 14 residues. The CDR3 here is CASSPEAGRETQYF. The DNA of the CDR3 is TGTGCCAGCAGTCCCGAGGCCGGGAGGGAGACCCAGTACTTC.

A few counts support this clone. The J gene is TRBJ2-1, the V gene TRBV4-1, with a possible D match to TRBD2 (5 bases). This CDR3 comprises 18 residues. V gave up 0 bases and J gave up 0 bases, with 15 bases separating them. CDR1 is MGHRA and CDR2 is YSYEKL in the germline V gene. The CDR3 sequence is CASSQDEGSYSSYNEQFF. The CDR3 nucleotides read TGCGCCAGCAGCCAAGATGAGGGTAGCTATAGCTCCTACAATGAGCAGTTCTTC.

The CDR3 loop is CASSTGQGAFEQYF. In DNA, the CDR3 is TGCGCCAGCAGCACCGGACAGGGGGCTTTCGAGCAGTACTTC. This chain uses TRBV5-1 with TRBJ2-7; 11 bases agree with TRBD1. The CDR3 has 14 amino acids. The J segment lost 6 bases and the V segment lost 4 bases, leaving 6 bases of the junction unmatched. The germline gives CDR1 SGHRS, CDR2 YFSETQ.

V is TRBV6-2 or TRBV6-3 and J is TRBJ2-7; D gene uncertain. CDR1 is MNHEY and CDR2 is SVGEGT in the germline V gene. Between the trimmed V and J ends, which lost 4 bases and 4 bases, there was a span of 8 bases. The CDR3 totals 12 residues. The chain's CDR3 is CASSFPEYEQYF. DNA for the CDR3: TGTGCCAGCAGTTTTCCGGAGTACGAGCAGTACTTC.

V gene TRBV3-1 (or the pseudogene TRBV3-2) combines with J gene TRBJ2-3; 7 nucleotides line up with TRBD1. There are 16 residues in the CDR3. Germline V gene lookup returns CDR1 LGHDT and CDR2 YNNKEL (reference sequence). Trimming at V came to 1 base and at J to 3 bases, leaving 7 bases not matched to a gene. CDR3 sequence reads: CASSQAGGSGTDTQYF. As DNA, the CDR3 is TGTGCCAGCAGCCAAGCAGGGGGTTCCGGGACAGATACGCAGTATTTT.

The chain uses TRBV27 and TRBJ2-5; 10 nucleotides line up with TRBD2. The CDR3 has 16 amino acids. Losses at the gene ends were 4 bases for V and 5 bases for J; bases not matched to a gene: 10. Germline CDR1 and CDR2: MNHEY and SMNVEV (reference sequence). CDR3 DNA sequence: TGTGCCAGCAGTTCCCCTAGCGGGAGTTTGCGTGAGACCCAGTACTTC. It codes for CASSSPSGSLRETQYF.

This clone was counted once. V is TRBV3-1 (or the pseudogene TRBV3-2) and J is TRBJ1-6; 7 bases are shared with TRBD1. The V and J ends lost 5 bases and 5 bases, in that order; junction bases with no gene match: 3. The CDR3 runs 14 residues. The V gene's germline CDR1 is LGHDT and CDR2 YNNKEL (reference sequence). The CDR3 sequence: CASSLTGDNSPLHF. As DNA, the CDR3 is TGTGCCAGCAGCTTAACAGGGGATAATTCACCCCTCCACTTT.

The chain uses TRBV28 and TRBJ1-2; TRBD1 matches at 8 bases. CDR1 and CDR2 (germline): MDHEN, SYDVKM. The CDR3 consists of 13 residues. V lost 4 bases, J lost 4 bases, and 2 bases stayed unmatched. The CDR3 DNA reads as TGTGCCAGCAGTTCAGGACAGGGCTATGGCTACACCTTC. Its protein product is CASSSGQGYGYTF.